The T cell receptor beta chain described here comes from a study of T cells in Graves' hyperthyroidism and ophthalmopathy. Using RNA transcripts as the source, TCR beta CDR3 regions were amplified. The primer set for the first-round RT-PCR of the TCR CDR3 was HTBI. MiXCR, run by TCRdb on the multiplex PCR reads, gives a single entry per CDR3 protein. The sample consists of more than 350,000 distinct CDR3 sequences, more than 12% of them appearing once. Uncontrolled infection, other autoimmune disease, pregnancy or lactation barred patients from enrollment. Many counts were recorded for this clonotype. Germline V gene data show CDR1 as SGHRS and CDR2 as YFSETQ. V lost 4 bases, J lost 5 bases, and 4 bases stayed unmatched. The CDR3 totals 14 residues.

The V gene is TRBV5-1, the J gene TRBJ2-5, with 11 bases that match TRBD2. Specimen: blood. The TCR was taken from a woman under 40 with Graves' ophthalmopathy. CDR3 DNA: TGCGCCAGCAGCGCGACTAGCGGGGTGGAGACCCAGTACTTC. Amino acids: CASSATSGVETQYF.